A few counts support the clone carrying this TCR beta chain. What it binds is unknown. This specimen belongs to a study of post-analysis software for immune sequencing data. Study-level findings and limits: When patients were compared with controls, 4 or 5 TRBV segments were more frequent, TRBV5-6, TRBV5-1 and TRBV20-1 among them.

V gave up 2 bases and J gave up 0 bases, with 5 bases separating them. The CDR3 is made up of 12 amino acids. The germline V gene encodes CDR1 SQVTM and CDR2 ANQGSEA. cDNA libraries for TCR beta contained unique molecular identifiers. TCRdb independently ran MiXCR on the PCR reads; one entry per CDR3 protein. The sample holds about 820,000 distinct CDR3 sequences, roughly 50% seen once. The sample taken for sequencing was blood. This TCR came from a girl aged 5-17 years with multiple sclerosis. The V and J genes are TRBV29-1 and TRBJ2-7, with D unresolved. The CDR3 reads CSVELSSYEQYF. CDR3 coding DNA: TGCAGCGTTGAACTGAGCTCCTACGAGCAGTACTTC.